The present T cell receptor beta chain was sequenced within a study of blood T cells in healthy people across ages. Study outcomes and limitations: Long-lived and aged donors differed, with more naive CD4+ cells and higher diversity in the long-lived. Per million T cells, TCR beta diversity dropped roughly linearly as age increased. Conclusively comparing naive with antigen-experienced cells was impossible with unsorted PBMCs.

CDR3 length equals 14 residues. J lost 4 bases, V lost 6 bases, and 8 bases had no gene match. A second about 7 to 11 cycle PCR used barcoded and J-beta primers. The template-switch adaptor, which had 12 random nucleotides, put a tag on each cDNA molecule. TCRdb reanalysed the 5' RACE reads using MiXCR and keeps one entry per CDR3 protein. Of about a million distinct CDR3 sequences listed, around two fifths are singletons. A word on this clonotype: What it recognizes is unknown.

The sequence came from a man in his late teens or twenties in good health. The chain uses TRBV12-3 or TRBV12-4 and TRBJ1-2; the match to TRBD1 covers 7 bases. Sequenced material: blood. CDR3 sequence reads: CASRGTVKAYGYTF. In nucleotides, the CDR3 is TGTGCCAGCAGGGGGACAGTAAAAGCCTATGGCTACACCTTC.